The source of this T cell receptor beta chain is a study of cytomegalovirus exposure and HLA in healthy donors. This CDR3 is built from 12 residues. The V end was cut by 11 bases, the J end by 5 bases, with 15 bases between. Looked up from germline, CDR1 is MNHNS and CDR2 is SASEGT. The repertoire was sequenced with immunoSEQ multiplex PCR; TCRdb's copy has only in-frame clones and lacks some. The sample records about 82,000 clones, roughly 93% being singletons. Findings and caveats of the study: Later, an analysis found that TCR clusters from the first cohort tended to co-occur in the 90 to 150 validation repertoires. Altogether, some 170 TCR beta chains were recorded as cytomegalovirus-associated.

Comments on this clone: Its antigen is undetermined.

This clonotype originated in a man younger than 35 in good health and CMV-seronegative. The source material was PBMCs. The rearrangement links TRBV6-1 to TRBJ2-5; D is undetermined. CDR3 sequence: CAAASDGETQYF. The CDR3 bases are TGTGCCGCGGCCTCCGATGGCGAGACCCAGTACTTC.